The 29 T cell receptor beta chains below come from one sample, sequenced in a study of early T cells in non-severe SARS-CoV-2 infection. TCRdb itself ran the 5' RACE reads through MiXCR, one entry per CDR3 protein. The table lists about 41,000 distinct CDR3 sequences, around 9.9% of them singletons. Sequencing used whole blood. These receptors were obtained from an adult who was a healthcare worker with PCR-confirmed SARS-CoV-2 infection or an uninfected control (not recorded which).

This clonotype was observed many times. The chain has TRBV19 and TRBJ2-2; D is unresolved. Trimming left V 3 bases short and J 5 bases short, with 10 bases between. Per the germline V gene, CDR1 is LNHDA and CDR2 is SQIVND (reference sequence). This CDR3 is built from 14 residues. The CDR3 DNA reads TGTGCCAGTAGTATGCGACTTTTTACCGGGGAGCTGTTTTTT. Residues: CASSMRLFTGELFF.

This clonotype has only one observation. This may be a read error: a much more frequent sequence differs by one nucleotide. The chain carries TRBV7-9 and TRBJ2-2; the D is unclear. Per the germline V gene, CDR1 is SEHNR and CDR2 is FQNEAQ (reference sequence). Trimming left V 5 bases short and J 0 bases short, with 10 bases between. This CDR3 comprises 15 residues. The CDR3 protein is CASSPQSTNTGELFF. CDR3 DNA: TGTGCCAGCAGCCCCCAGTCGACGAACACCGGGGAGCTGTTTTTT.

Many counts were recorded for this clonotype. This rearrangement joins TRBV4-3 to TRBJ1-3; unclear D gene. In germline, CDR1 is LGHNA, CDR2 YSLEER. This CDR3 contains 18 residues. The ends were cut back, 0 bases at V and 0 bases at J, with 15 bases in the middle. The CDR3 sequence is CASSQDRTAETSGNTIYF. CDR3 in DNA: TGCGCCAGCAGCCAAGATCGTACAGCTGAAACCTCTGGAAACACCATATATTTT.

This clonotype showed up many times. V is TRBV6-6 and J is TRBJ2-5; 13 nucleotides match TRBD2. This CDR3 region has 16 residues. CDR1 is MNHNY, CDR2 SVGAGI, per germline (reference sequence). Trimming cost V 6 bases and J 3 bases; bases outside gene matches: 7. This CDR3 reads CASRTSGGPKEETQYF. CDR3 coding DNA: TGTGCCAGCAGGACTAGCGGGGGGCCCAAAGAAGAGACCCAGTACTTC.

The chain joins TRBV15 to TRBJ2-5; 8 bases are shared with TRBD1. The ends lost 1 base at V and 5 bases at J; junction bases unmatched: 12. The CDR3 consists of 17 residues. The germline V gene has CDR1 LNHNV and CDR2 YYDKDF (reference sequence). Written as DNA, the CDR3 is TGTGCCACCAGCAGAGTGGTCGACAGGGGAGTTTTGGAGACCCAGTACTTC. Amino acid sequence: CATSRVVDRGVLETQYF.

This clonotype was counted at least ten times. The rearrangement links TRBV9 to TRBJ1-5; D unclear. V was cut by 0 bases and J by 2 bases, with 6 bases left in between. This CDR3 has 14 amino acids. Germline V CDR1 and CDR2: SGDLS, YYNGEE. CDR3 nucleotide sequence: TGTGCCAGCAGCGTAGGCGGGGGCAATCAGCCCCAGCATTTT. This gives the protein CASSVGGGNQPQHF.

The J gene is TRBJ2-1, the V gene TRBV5-4, with unresolved D. This CDR3 has 15 amino acids. Trimming took off 0 bases at V and 4 bases at J, with 11 bases between the two ends. Germline loops: CDR1 SGHNT, CDR2 YYREEE (reference sequence). The CDR3 nucleotides are TGTGCCAGCAGCTTGGGGGCCCCTGGTTACAATGAGCAGTTCTTC. It specifies CASSLGAPGYNEQFF.

As to this clonotype: A much larger clone differs by one base, so this may be a read error. The chain combines TRBV9 with TRBJ2-2; no reliable D call. From germline, CDR1 is SGDLS and CDR2 YYNGEE. The CDR3 length is 14 residues. CDR3 DNA sequence: TGTACCAGCAGCGTAGAACCGAACACCGGGGAGCTGTTTTTT. Translation: CTSSVEPNTGELFF.

Many counts were recorded for this clonotype. The chain's CDR3 is CASSLTSGGASSYNEQFF. In nucleotides, the CDR3 is TGTGCCAGCAGCTTAACTAGCGGGGGCGCGAGCTCCTACAATGAGCAGTTCTTC. The chain links TRBV7-3 to TRBJ2-1; 9 bases are a match to TRBD2. CDR3 size: 18 residues. Trimming took 0 bases from V and 0 from J; bases not matched to a gene: 6. From germline, CDR1 is SGHTA and CDR2 FQGTGA.

The J gene is TRBJ2-7, the V gene TRBV27; unclear D gene. This CDR3 comprises 14 residues. CDR1 and CDR2 from the germline V gene are MNHEY and SMNVEV (reference sequence). V was pared by 0 bases and J by 6 bases, with 12 bases between. The CDR3 bases are TGTGCCAGCAGTTTATCGATCGGTCGGGCCGAGCAGTACTTC. Amino acids: CASSLSIGRAEQYF.

This clonotype was counted only a few times. The genes are TRBV20-1 and TRBJ1-2, with TRBD1 matching over 7 bases. Trimming removed 2 bases from V and 7 bases from J; junction bases left unmatched: 4. Germline CDR1 is DFQATT and CDR2 is SNEGSKA (reference sequence). This CDR3 region has 12 residues. The CDR3: CSARPRGTGYTF. The CDR3, as DNA: TGCAGTGCTAGACCCAGGGGGACTGGCTACACCTTC.

This clonotype was picked up many times. The chain links TRBV30 to TRBJ2-5; D is unresolved. V shed 0 bases and J shed 4 bases, with 9 bases lying between them. The CDR3 is made up of 13 amino acids. CDR1 is GTSNPN, CDR2 SVGIG, per germline (reference sequence). The CDR3 coding sequence is TGTGCCTGGAGTGTATCCGTAGGAGAGACCCAGTACTTC. Its protein product is CAWSVSVGETQYF.

This rearrangement joins TRBV5-6 to TRBJ2-6; no clear D. CDR3 length: 15 residues. Trimming pared 5 bases from V and 0 bases from J, leaving 9 bases between. The germline V gene has CDR1 SGHDT and CDR2 YYEEEE. The CDR3 loop reads CASRQMGSGANVLTF. The DNA for the CDR3 is TGTGCCAGCAGACAAATGGGCTCTGGGGCCAACGTCCTGACTTTC.

This clonotype came up many times. The chain employs TRBV5-1 and TRBJ2-1; D possibly corresponds to TRBD2 (6 bases). The germline V and J ends were trimmed by 4 bases and 8 bases, with 16 bases remaining between them. Germline V gene sequence: CDR1 SGHRS, CDR2 YFSETQ. CDR3 length: 14 amino acids. The DNA of the CDR3 is TGCGCCAGCAGCCGGGGGACGCTTGACGATGAGCAGTTCTTC. Translating it yields CASSRGTLDDEQFF.

This clonotype was picked up many times. The chain uses TRBV12-3 or TRBV12-4 and TRBJ1-1; D unclear. CDR3 size: 13 residues. V lost 1 base to trimming and J lost 5 bases, with 8 bases between them. As DNA, the CDR3 is TGTGCCAGCAGTTTAGGCGGGTGGACTGAAGCTTTCTTT. Translating gives CASSLGGWTEAFF.

The chain is built from TRBV9 and TRBJ2-2, with a weak D call TRBD2 (5 bases). Germline V gene data show CDR1 as SGDLS and CDR2 as YYNGEE. The CDR3 runs 16 residues. Between the trimmed V and J ends, which lost 4 bases and 6 bases, there was a span of 19 bases. The CDR3 spells CASSPTGISRAGELFF. CDR3 nucleotide sequence: TGTGCCAGCAGCCCCACCGGGATCTCAAGGGCCGGGGAGCTGTTTTTT. Complete variable domain (other parts from reference TRBV9 and TRBJ2-2): DSGVTQTPKHLITATGQRVTLRCSPRSGDLSVYWYQQSLDQGLQFLIQYYNGEERAKGNILERFSAQQFPDLHSELNLSSLELGDSALYFCASSPTGISRAGELFFGEGSRLTVL.

The V call is TRBV6-2 or TRBV6-3, the J call TRBJ2-5; 7 positions match TRBD1. This CDR3 comprises 15 residues. The V and J ends lost 7 bases and 5 bases, in that order; junction bases with no gene match: 13. Germline V lookup: CDR1 MNHEY, CDR2 SVGEGT. DNA of the CDR3: TGTGCCAGCACCGTGGACAGGAGAAGGCAGGAGACCCAGTACTTC. As protein: CASTVDRRRQETQYF.

The sample holds a few counts of this clonotype. This chain uses TRBV30 with TRBJ1-1; D unresolved. V lost 4 bases to trimming and J lost 1 base, with 4 bases between them. The CDR3 spans 11 residues. Germline CDR1 reads GTSNPN; CDR2 reads SVGIG (reference sequence). This chain's CDR3 is CAWIPNTEAFF. The CDR3 DNA sequence: TGTGCCTGGATCCCGAACACTGAAGCTTTCTTT.

This clonotype was recorded at least ten times. This chain joins TRBV7-2 and TRBJ2-3; 10 bases map to TRBD1. This CDR3 region has 15 residues. V shed 5 bases, J shed 2 bases, and the junction held 4 bases outside the gene matches. Germline values: CDR1 SGHTA, CDR2 FQGNSA. CDR3 loop: CASSRGTGVTDTQYF. The CDR3 DNA is TGTGCCAGCAGCCGCGGGACAGGGGTCACAGATACGCAGTATTTT.

This clonotype was found a few times. The rearrangement links TRBV28 to TRBJ1-5; TRBD1 matches 9 bases. The CDR3 consists of 15 residues. CDR1 MDHEN and CDR2 SYDVKM come from the germline V gene. With 5 bases clipped from V and 6 bases from J, the junction kept 8 bases outside the gene matches. CDR3 region: CASSIGQGTVQPQHF. As DNA, the CDR3 is TGTGCCAGCAGTATCGGACAGGGGACAGTTCAGCCCCAGCATTTT.

This clonotype was detected a few times. The chain joins TRBV7-9 to TRBJ2-7; unclear D gene. V lost 11 bases, J lost 2 bases, and 13 bases lay in between. The germline gives CDR1 SEHNR, CDR2 FQNEAQ (reference sequence). The CDR3 has 12 amino acids. This CDR3 reads CAAGGGTYEQYF. The CDR3 DNA is TGTGCCGCCGGTGGTGGGACCTACGAGCAGTACTTC.

This clonotype was seen a handful of times. The chain carries TRBV6-2 or TRBV6-3 and TRBJ1-1; possibly TRBD1 for D (6 bases). V lost 6 bases and J lost 11, with 19 bases in between. CDR3 length equals 13 residues. The germline CDR1 and CDR2 sequences are MNHEY and SVGEGT. CDR3 nucleotide sequence: TGTGCCAGCAGCTCGACAGGTACGCTGAAGGCTTTCTTT. Translation: CASSSTGTLKAFF.

This clonotype was seen at least ten times. The chain couples TRBV7-2 to TRBJ1-5; D not resolved. This CDR3 region has 12 residues. The V end was cut by 6 bases, the J end by 0 bases, with 3 bases between. Germline values: CDR1 SGHTA, CDR2 FQGNSA. The CDR3 spells CASSISNQPQHF. In DNA, the CDR3 is TGTGCCAGCAGTATTAGCAATCAGCCCCAGCATTTT.

V gene TRBV7-2 combines with J gene TRBJ2-3; D gene uncertain. Germline CDR1 is SGHTA and CDR2 is FQGNSA. Between the trimmed V and J ends, which lost 5 bases and 9 bases, there was a span of 12 bases. The CDR3 consists of 12 residues. For the CDR3, the DNA is TGTGCCAGCAGCATAGACCGAGGCACGCAGTATTTT. Translating it yields CASSIDRGTQYF.

The chain employs TRBV25-1 and TRBJ2-7; 11 nucleotides agree with TRBD1. This CDR3 contains 15 residues. The germline gives CDR1 MGHDK, CDR2 SYGVNS. V dropped 5 bases and J dropped 4; count of bases not matched to a gene: 7. CDR3 protein: CASSTGDRGLYEQYF. The CDR3 bases are TGTGCCAGCAGTACCGGGGACAGGGGGTTGTACGAGCAGTACTTC.

This clonotype was recorded at least ten times. CDR3 residues: CASSEGHTGGENNEQFF. The DNA for the CDR3 is TGTGCCAGCAGTGAAGGTCACACCGGGGGCGAAAACAATGAGCAGTTCTTC. The chain links TRBV6-1 to TRBJ2-1, with D perhaps matching TRBD1 or TRBD2 (6 bases each). Between the trimmed V and J ends, which lost 1 base and 5 bases, there was a span of 18 bases. Germline V gene sequence: CDR1 MNHNS, CDR2 SASEGT. This CDR3 comprises 17 residues.

There are many counts of this clonotype. The chain is built from TRBV11-1 and TRBJ1-4, with unresolved D. Looked up from germline, CDR1 is SGHAT and CDR2 is FQDESV (reference sequence). The V gene lost 5 bases and the J gene lost 5 bases, with 9 bases spanning the gap. The CDR3 extends over 13 amino acids. The CDR3 reads CASSPSLNEKLFF. DNA of the CDR3: TGTGCCAGCAGCCCCTCGCTGAATGAAAAACTGTTTTTT.

This clonotype was counted many times. This chain uses TRBV4-1 with TRBJ2-7; the match to TRBD1 covers 7 bases. Looked up from germline, CDR1 is MGHRA and CDR2 is YSYEKL. V lost 4 bases to trimming and J lost 0 bases; unmatched junction nucleotides: 9. The CDR3 totals 16 residues. CDR3 region: CASSRDRDGLSYEQYF. DNA for the CDR3: TGCGCCAGCAGCCGTGACAGGGACGGCCTCTCCTACGAGCAGTACTTC.

This clonotype was found many times. The chain combines TRBV14 with TRBJ2-2; D is unclear. Germline CDR1 SGHDN, CDR2 FVKESK. CDR3 length: 14 amino acids. V was clipped by 0 bases and J by 1 base, with 3 bases between them. The CDR3 here is CASSQDWNTGELFF. Here the CDR3 DNA reads TGTGCCAGCAGCCAAGACTGGAACACCGGGGAGCTGTTTTTT.